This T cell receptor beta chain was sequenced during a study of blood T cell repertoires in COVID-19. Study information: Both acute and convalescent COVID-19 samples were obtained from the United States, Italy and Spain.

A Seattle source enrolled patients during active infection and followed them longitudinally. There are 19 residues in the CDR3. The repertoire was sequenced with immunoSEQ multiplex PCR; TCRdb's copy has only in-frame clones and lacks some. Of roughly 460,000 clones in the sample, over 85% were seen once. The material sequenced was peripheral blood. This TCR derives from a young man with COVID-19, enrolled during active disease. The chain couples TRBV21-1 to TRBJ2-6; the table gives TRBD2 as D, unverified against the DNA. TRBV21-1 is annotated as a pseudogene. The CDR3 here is CASSKGRLAGGSGANVLTF. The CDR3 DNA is TGTGCCAGCAGCAAAGGGCGGCTAGCGGGAGGCTCTGGGGCCAACGTCCTGACTTTC.